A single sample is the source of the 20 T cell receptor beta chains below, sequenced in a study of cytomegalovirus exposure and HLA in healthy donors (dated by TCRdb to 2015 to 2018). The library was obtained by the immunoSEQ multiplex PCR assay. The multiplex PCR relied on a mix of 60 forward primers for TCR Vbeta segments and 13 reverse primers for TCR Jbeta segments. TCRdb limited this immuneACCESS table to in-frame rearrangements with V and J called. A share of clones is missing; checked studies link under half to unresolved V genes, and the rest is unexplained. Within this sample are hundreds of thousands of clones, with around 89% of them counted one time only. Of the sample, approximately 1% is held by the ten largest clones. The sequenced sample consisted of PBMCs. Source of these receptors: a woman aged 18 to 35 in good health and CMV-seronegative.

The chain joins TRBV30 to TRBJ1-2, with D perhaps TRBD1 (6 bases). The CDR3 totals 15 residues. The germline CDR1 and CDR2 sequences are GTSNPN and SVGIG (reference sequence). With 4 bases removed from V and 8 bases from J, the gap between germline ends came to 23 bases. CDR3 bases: TGTGCCTGGACCCTAACAGGGTACGACTTAGGCGGCTACACCTTC. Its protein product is CAWTLTGYDLGGYTF.

CDR3 residues: CASSPGQGPSYEQYF. CDR3 in DNA: TGCGCCAGCAGCCCCGGACAGGGACCCTCCTACGAGCAGTACTTC. The chain has TRBV5-1 and TRBJ2-7; TRBD1 aligns across 8 bases. The CDR3 spans 15 residues. CDR1 and CDR2 (germline): SGHRS, YFSETQ. V shed 4 bases and J 0 bases; nucleotides not matched to a gene: 6.

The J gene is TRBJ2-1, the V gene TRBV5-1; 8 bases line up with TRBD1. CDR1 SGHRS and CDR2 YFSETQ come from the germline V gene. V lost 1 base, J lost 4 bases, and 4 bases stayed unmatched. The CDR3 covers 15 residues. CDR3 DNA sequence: TGCGCCAGCAGCTTGCAGGGACAGGCATACAATGAGCAGTTCTTC. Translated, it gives CASSLQGQAYNEQFF.

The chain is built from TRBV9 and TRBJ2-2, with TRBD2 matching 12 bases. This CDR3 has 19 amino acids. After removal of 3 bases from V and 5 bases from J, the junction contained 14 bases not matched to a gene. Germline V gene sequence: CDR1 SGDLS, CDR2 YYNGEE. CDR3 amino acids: CASSEGGLAGGRWTGELFF. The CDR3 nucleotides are TGTGCCAGCAGCGAGGGGGGTCTAGCGGGGGGGCGATGGACCGGGGAGCTGTTTTTT.

CDR3 region: CASSLGTGVNTEAFF. DNA of the CDR3: TGCGCCAGCAGCCTAGGGACAGGGGTGAACACTGAAGCTTTCTTT. This rearrangement joins TRBV4-1 to TRBJ1-1; 10 bases agree with TRBD1. V shed 4 bases and J 0 bases; nucleotides not matched to a gene: 2. The CDR3 is 15 residues long. Germline V gene data show CDR1 as MGHRA and CDR2 as YSYEKL.

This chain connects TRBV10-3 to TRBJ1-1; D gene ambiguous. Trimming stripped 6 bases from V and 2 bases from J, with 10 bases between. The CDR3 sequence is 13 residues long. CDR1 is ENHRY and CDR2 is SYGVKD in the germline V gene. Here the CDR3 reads CAISRSGNTEAFF. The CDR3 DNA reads TGTGCCATCAGCCGGTCAGGAAACACTGAAGCTTTCTTT.

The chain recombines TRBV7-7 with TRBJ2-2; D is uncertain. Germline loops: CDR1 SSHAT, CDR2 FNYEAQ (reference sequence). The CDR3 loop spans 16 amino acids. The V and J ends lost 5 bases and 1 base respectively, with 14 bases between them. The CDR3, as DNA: TGTGCCAGCAGCCCTAGGTCCGGCCAGAACACCGGGGAGCTGTTTTTT. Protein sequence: CASSPRSGQNTGELFF. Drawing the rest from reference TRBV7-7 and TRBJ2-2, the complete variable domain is GAGVSQSPRYKVTKRGQDVTLRCDPISSHATLYWYQQALGQGPEFLTYFNYEAQPDKSGLPSDRFSAERPEGSISTLTIQRTEQRDSAMYRCASSPRSGQNTGELFFGEGSRLTVL.

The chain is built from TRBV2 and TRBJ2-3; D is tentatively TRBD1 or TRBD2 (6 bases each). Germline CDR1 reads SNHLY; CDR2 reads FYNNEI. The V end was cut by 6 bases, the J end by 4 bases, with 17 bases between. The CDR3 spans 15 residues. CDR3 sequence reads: CASSEQGGWADTQYF. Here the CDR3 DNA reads TGTGCCAGCAGCGAACAGGGAGGTTGGGCAGATACGCAGTATTTT.

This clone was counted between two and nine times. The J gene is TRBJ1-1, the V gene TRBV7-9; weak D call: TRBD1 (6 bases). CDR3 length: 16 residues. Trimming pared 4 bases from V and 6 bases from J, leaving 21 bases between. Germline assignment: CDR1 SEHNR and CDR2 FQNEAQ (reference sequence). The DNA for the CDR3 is TGTGCCAGCAGCTCCCTCAGGGGAAAGTCCCCCGCTGAAGCTTTCTTT. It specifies CASSSLRGKSPAEAFF.

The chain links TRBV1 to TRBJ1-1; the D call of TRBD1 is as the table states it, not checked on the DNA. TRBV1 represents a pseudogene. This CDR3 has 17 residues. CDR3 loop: CTSSHKNDRAMNTEAFF. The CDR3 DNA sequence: TGCACCAGCAGCCACAAGAATGACAGGGCCATGAACACTGAAGCTTTCTTT.

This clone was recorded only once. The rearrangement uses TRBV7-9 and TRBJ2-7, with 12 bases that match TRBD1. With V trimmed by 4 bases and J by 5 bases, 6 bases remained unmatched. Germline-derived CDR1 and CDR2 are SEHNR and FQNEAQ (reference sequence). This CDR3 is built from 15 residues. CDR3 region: CASSSGQGALHEQYF. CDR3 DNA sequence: TGTGCCAGCAGCTCGGGACAGGGGGCCCTGCACGAGCAGTACTTC.

CDR3 protein: CASSKGGGSNEKLFF. The CDR3 DNA is TGTGCCAGCAGCAAAGGCGGGGGGTCTAATGAAAAACTGTTTTTT. The J gene is TRBJ1-4, the V gene TRBV5-4; a possible D gene is TRBD1 (5 bases). V gave up 4 bases and J gave up 3 bases, with 13 bases separating them. The CDR3 consists of 15 residues. Germline V gene lookup returns CDR1 SGHNT and CDR2 YYREEE (reference sequence).

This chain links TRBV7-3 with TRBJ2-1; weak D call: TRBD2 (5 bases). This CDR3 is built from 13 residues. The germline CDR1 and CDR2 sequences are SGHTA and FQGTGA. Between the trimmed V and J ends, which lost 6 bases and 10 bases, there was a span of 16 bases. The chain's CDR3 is CASSYYTGREQFF. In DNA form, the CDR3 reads TGTGCCAGCAGTTACTACACTGGGAGAGAGCAGTTCTTC.

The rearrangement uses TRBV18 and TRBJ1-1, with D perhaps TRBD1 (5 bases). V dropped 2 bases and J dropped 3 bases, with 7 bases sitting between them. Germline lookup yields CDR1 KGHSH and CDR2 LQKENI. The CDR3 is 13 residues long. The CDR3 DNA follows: TGTGCCAGCTCACCAATCAGGGACACTGAAGCTTTCTTT. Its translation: CASSPIRDTEAFF.

The CDR3 DNA reads TGTGCCAGCTCGGGGGAAAGGACGGTCTCCTACGAGCAGTACTTC. Translation: CASSGERTVSYEQYF. The V call is TRBV2, the J call TRBJ2-7, with D perhaps TRBD2 (6 bases). The CDR3 runs to 15 residues. Germline lookup yields CDR1 SNHLY and CDR2 FYNNEI. With 8 bases removed from V and 0 bases from J, the gap between germline ends came to 17 bases.

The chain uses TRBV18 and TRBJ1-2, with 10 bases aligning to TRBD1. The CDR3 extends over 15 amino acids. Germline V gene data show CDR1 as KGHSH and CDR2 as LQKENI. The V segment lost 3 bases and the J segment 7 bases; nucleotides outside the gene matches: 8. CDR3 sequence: CASSPSGTGESGYTF. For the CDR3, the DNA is TGTGCCAGCTCACCTTCCGGGACAGGGGAGTCTGGCTACACCTTC.

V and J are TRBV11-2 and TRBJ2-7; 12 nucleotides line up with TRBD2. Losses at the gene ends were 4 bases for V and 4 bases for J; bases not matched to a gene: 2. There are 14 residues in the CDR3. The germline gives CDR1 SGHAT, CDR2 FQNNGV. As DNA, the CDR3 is TGTGCCAGCAGCTGGACTAGCGGGAAGTACGAGCAGTACTTC. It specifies CASSWTSGKYEQYF. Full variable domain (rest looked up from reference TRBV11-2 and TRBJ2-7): EAGVAQSPRYKIIEKRQSVAFWCNPISGHATLYWYQQILGQGPKLLIQFQNNGVVDDSQLPKDRFSAERLKGVDSTLKIQPAKLEDSAVYLCASSWTSGKYEQYFGPGTRLTVT.

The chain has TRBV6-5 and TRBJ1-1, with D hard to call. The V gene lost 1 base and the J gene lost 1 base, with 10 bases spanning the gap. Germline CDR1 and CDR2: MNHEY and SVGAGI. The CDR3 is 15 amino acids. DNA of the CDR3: TGTGCCAGCAGTTACTATACGGGATCGAACACTGAAGCTTTCTTT. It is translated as CASSYYTGSNTEAFF.

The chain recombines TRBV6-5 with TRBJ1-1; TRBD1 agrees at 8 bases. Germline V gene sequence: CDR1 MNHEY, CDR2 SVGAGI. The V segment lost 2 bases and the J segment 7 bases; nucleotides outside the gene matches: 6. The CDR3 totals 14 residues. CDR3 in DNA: TGTGCCAGCAGTTACGATATGGGGACAGGTGAAGCTTTCTTT. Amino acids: CASSYDMGTGEAFF.

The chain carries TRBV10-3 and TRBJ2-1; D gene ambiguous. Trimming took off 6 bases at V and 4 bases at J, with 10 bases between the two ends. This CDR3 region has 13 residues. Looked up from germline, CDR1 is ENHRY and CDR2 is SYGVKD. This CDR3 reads CAIRETGYNEQFF. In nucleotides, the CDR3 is TGTGCCATCAGAGAGACCGGGTACAATGAGCAGTTCTTC.